This T cell receptor beta chain was sequenced for a study of blood T cell repertoires in COVID-19. About the research overall: T cells, B-cell-depleted T cells, or PBMCs supplied cDNA or gDNA.

Those enrolled, adults aged about 18 to 95 years, came from some 25 US areas. Symptom resolution, clearance, or two negative PCRs marked donors in Cohort 3 as recovered. The V gene's germline CDR1 is SGHTA and CDR2 FQGNSA. V shed 4 bases and J shed 0 bases, with 10 bases lying between them. The CDR3 sequence is 15 residues long. Original processing methods: Quantification of nucleated cells was approximated via reference gene primer amplification. Assay: immunoSEQ multiplex PCR; the TCRdb copy retains only in-frame clones and omits some. That table gives V, J and clone size, and the DNA gave D and trimming. The profile covers a few hundred thousand clones, with 80% to 90% appearing a single time and about 9.4% taken by the ten largest.

The source is a woman in her forties or fifties who had recovered from COVID-19. Material: PBMCs or T cells enriched from blood (not recorded which). The V and J genes are TRBV7-2 and TRBJ2-1, with D perhaps matching TRBD2 (6 bases). The CDR3, as DNA: TGTGCCAGCAGCTCGGACGGGAGCTCCTACAATGAGCAGTTCTTC. As protein: CASSSDGSSYNEQFF. Looking up the rest from reference TRBV7-2 and TRBJ2-1 gives the full variable domain: GAGVSQSPSNKVTEKGKDVELRCDPISGHTALYWYRQSLGQGLEFLIYFQGNSAPDKSGLPSDRFSAERTGGSVSTLTIQRTQQEDSAVYLCASSSDGSSYNEQFFGPGTRLTVL.